The clone carrying this T cell receptor (beta chain) was recorded many times. Antigen specificity is unknown. The germline CDR1 and CDR2 sequences are MNHEY and SMNVEV (reference sequence). Losses at the gene ends were 2 bases for V and 8 bases for J; bases not matched to a gene: 9. The CDR3 runs to 16 residues. The sample is drawn from a study of response to subunit inactivated influenza vaccine. Study-wide results and limits: Only a handful of new T cells, the authors suggested, are recruited with each seasonal influenza vaccination.

TCRdb fed the RT-PCR reads into MiXCR, producing one record per CDR3 protein. The top ten hold around 9.9% of the sample, which has around 180,000 distinct CDR3 sequences, around 8.8% seen once. The TCR was taken from a man in his fifties or sixties who received an inactivated influenza vaccine. The source was non-naive T cells sorted from PBMCs, collected on the day of vaccination. The chain links TRBV27 to TRBJ2-1; 10 bases match TRBD2. As DNA, the CDR3 is TGTGCCAGCAGTTTAAGGGTACTAGCGGGGACGGATGAGCAGTTCTTC. Its protein product is CASSLRVLAGTDEQFF.